What follows describes a single T cell receptor (beta chain). As yet, its antigen is unknown. The study reverse transcribed the entire isolated RNA, so it sequenced expressed TCRB transcripts. Produced via immunoSEQ multiplex PCR; TCRdb's table is partial and in-frame only. The sample has approximately 150,000 clones, less than 9.5% seen once. This sample stems from a study of beta chain features in type 1 diabetes. This CDR3 is 13 amino acids long. CDR1 and CDR2 from the germline V gene are SGHRS and YFSETQ. Study-wide points: TCRB CDR3s from Type 1 diabetes patients were moderately but significantly shorter in all four CD4+ subsets.

Sequencing was carried out using central memory CD4+ T cells from blood. The TCR was taken from a woman aged 18-35 years in good health. V is TRBV5-1 and J is TRBJ2-5; 8 bases align to TRBD1. The J call is uncertain, as TRBJ2-7 better fits the DNA end. CDR3 nucleotide sequence: TGCGCCAGCCGCCTGGGACAGGCCTACGAGCAGTACTTC. It is translated as CASRLGQAYEQYF.